These 30 T cell receptor beta chains originate from one sample sequenced in a study of cytomegalovirus exposure and HLA in healthy donors. The PCR was carried out with 60 Vbeta primers and 13 Jbeta primers. Sequenced by immunoSEQ multiplex PCR; TCRdb stores in-frame clones only, minus some. The repertoire holds 99,000 or so clones, with less than 85% as singletons. The sample comprised PBMCs. The source is a man aged 35-49 years in good health and CMV-seropositive.

CDR3 region: CASSQGDSSYNEQFF. CDR3 nucleotides: TGTGCCAGCAGTCAAGGGGACAGCTCCTACAATGAGCAGTTCTTC. This chain uses TRBV6-5 with TRBJ2-1; 7 nucleotides match TRBD1. The CDR3 is 15 residues long. J was trimmed by 0 bases and V by 5 bases; bases with no gene match: 4. Germline V gene data show CDR1 as MNHEY and CDR2 as SVGAGI.

This sequence joins TRBV30 and TRBJ2-3; TRBD1 matches at 7 bases. Germline lookup yields CDR1 GTSNPN and CDR2 SVGIG (reference sequence). The CDR3 covers 13 residues. V lost 8 bases to trimming and J lost 4 bases; unmatched junction nucleotides: 9. The CDR3 DNA is TGTGCCAGGGCAGGGGGAGAGCCAGATACGCAGTATTTT. This gives the protein CARAGGEPDTQYF.

This clone was counted between two and nine times. The chain recombines TRBV30 with TRBJ1-5; 7 bases align to TRBD1. Germline CDR1 is GTSNPN and CDR2 is SVGIG (reference sequence). The CDR3 runs to 14 residues. V lost 2 bases to trimming and J lost 4 bases; unmatched junction nucleotides: 5. This CDR3 is CAWSSGQVNQPQHF. DNA of the CDR3: TGTGCCTGGAGTTCCGGACAGGTGAATCAGCCCCAGCATTTT.

The J gene is TRBJ2-7, the V gene TRBV7-2; a possible D gene is TRBD2 (7 bases). The CDR3 runs to 16 residues. Germline CDR1 reads SGHTA; CDR2 reads FQGNSA. Trimming left V 2 bases short and J 0 bases short, with 14 bases between. The CDR3 sequence is CASSLLTGGYSYEQYF. The DNA of the CDR3 is TGTGCCAGCAGCTTATTGACGGGGGGCTACTCCTACGAGCAGTACTTC.

This sequence joins TRBV5-1 and TRBJ2-7; TRBD1 agrees at 7 bases. The V segment lost 3 bases and the J segment 2 bases; nucleotides outside the gene matches: 2. This CDR3 contains 13 residues. Germline assignment: CDR1 SGHRS and CDR2 YFSETQ. The CDR3 DNA reads TGCGCCAGCAGCTGGGACAGTCCCTACGAGCAGTACTTC. As protein: CASSWDSPYEQYF.

The genes are TRBV6-1 and TRBJ2-1, with 10 nucleotides matching TRBD1. Trimming cost V 10 bases and J 4 bases; bases outside gene matches: 7. Per the germline V gene, CDR1 is MNHNS and CDR2 is SASEGT. CDR3 length equals 14 residues. CDR3 sequence (DNA): TGTGCCACCCTTGGGGACAGGGGTTACAATGAGCAGTTCTTC. This encodes CATLGDRGYNEQFF.

This clone was detected a few times. The chain couples TRBV5-5 to TRBJ2-5, with a possible D match to TRBD2 (6 bases). Germline lookup yields CDR1 SGHKS and CDR2 YYEKEE (reference sequence). Trimming removed 5 bases from V and 5 bases from J, with 13 bases in between. This CDR3 comprises 13 residues. In DNA, the CDR3 is TGTGCCAGCAGTAAGACTAGTGGGGAGACCCAGTACTTC. It encodes CASSKTSGETQYF.

The chain has TRBV15 and TRBJ1-2, with TRBD1 matching 9 bases. The J segment lost 12 bases and the V segment lost 4 bases, leaving 9 bases of the junction unmatched. The CDR3 has 13 amino acids. The germline gives CDR1 LNHNV, CDR2 YYDKDF (reference sequence). The CDR3 protein is CATSTGTGITDTF. The CDR3 DNA reads TGTGCCACCAGCACCGGGACAGGGATCACCGACACCTTC.

V and J are TRBV5-1 and TRBJ2-2; 7 nucleotides agree with TRBD1. Germline V gives CDR1 SGHRS, CDR2 YFSETQ. This CDR3 has 15 amino acids. V was clipped by 2 bases and J by 4 bases; unmatched bases: 5. The CDR3 loop reads CASSFRTGSTGELFF. The CDR3 nucleotides read TGCGCCAGCAGCTTTAGGACAGGCTCCACCGGGGAGCTGTTTTTT.

V gene TRBV7-9 combines with J gene TRBJ2-1, with TRBD2 matching 10 bases. This CDR3 comprises 17 residues. After removal of 4 bases from V and 10 bases from J, the junction contained 16 bases not matched to a gene. CDR1 SEHNR and CDR2 FQNEAQ come from the germline V gene (reference sequence). The CDR3 spells CASSSSSSGRLIGEQFF. The CDR3 nucleotides are TGTGCCAGCAGCTCCTCCTCTAGCGGGAGACTGATCGGGGAGCAGTTCTTC.

The genes are TRBV2 and TRBJ2-3, with 7 bases that match TRBD2. The CDR3 totals 14 residues. CDR1 SNHLY and CDR2 FYNNEI come from the germline V gene. After removal of 6 bases from V and 1 base from J, the junction contained 4 bases not matched to a gene. CDR3 DNA sequence: TGTGCCAGCAGGGGGACTACCGGCACAGATACGCAGTATTTT. It specifies CASRGTTGTDTQYF.

This chain uses TRBV6-5 with TRBJ2-6; a weak D match, TRBD1 (7 bases). The CDR3 is 15 residues long. Germline-derived CDR1 and CDR2 are MNHEY and SVGAGI. V lost 6 bases and J 2 bases, leaving 11 bases between the germline ends. CDR3 in amino acids: CASRQGGTGANVLTF. The CDR3 DNA reads as TGTGCCAGCAGGCAGGGGGGAACTGGGGCCAACGTCCTGACTTTC.

This sequence joins TRBV18 and TRBJ1-2, with D possibly being TRBD1 (5 bases). The length of the CDR3 is 12 residues. Per germline, CDR1 KGHSH and CDR2 LQKENI. V dropped 5 bases and J dropped 4 bases, with 8 bases sitting between them. For the CDR3, the DNA is TGTGCCAGCTCAAGCCAGGGCTATGGCTACACCTTC. This gives the protein CASSSQGYGYTF.

The chain employs TRBV5-6 and TRBJ2-3; the D gene is possibly TRBD1 (5 bases). The germline V gene has CDR1 SGHDT and CDR2 YYEEEE. V was shortened by 0 bases and J by 1 base, with 12 bases between the two germline ends. The CDR3 loop spans 16 amino acids. The CDR3 reads CASSLAGRVGTDTQYF. DNA for the CDR3: TGTGCCAGCAGCTTGGCCGGCAGGGTCGGCACAGATACGCAGTATTTT.

This chain links TRBV6-6 with TRBJ1-6; 9 bases are a match to TRBD1. The CDR3 has 14 residues. V lost 7 bases, J lost 6 bases, and 4 bases stayed unmatched. CDR1 is MNHNY and CDR2 is SVGAGI in the germline V gene (reference sequence). The CDR3 reads CASTSQGANSPLHF. CDR3 bases: TGTGCCAGCACCTCACAGGGGGCTAATTCACCCCTCCACTTT.

The chain carries TRBV7-6 and TRBJ2-5; weak D call: TRBD2 (5 bases). V was clipped by 1 base and J by 5 bases, with 14 bases between them. CDR3 length: 15 residues. The V gene's germline CDR1 is SGHVS and CDR2 FNYEAQ. The CDR3 sequence is CASSLEMLAAETQYF. Written as DNA, the CDR3 is TGTGCCAGCAGCTTAGAAATGCTAGCTGCGGAGACCCAGTACTTC. Filled out from reference TRBV7-6 and TRBJ2-5, the complete variable domain reads GAGVSQSPRYKVTKRGQDVALRCDPISGHVSLYWYRQALGQGPEFLTYFNYEAQQDKSGLPNDRFSAERPEGSISTLTIQRTEQRDSAMYRCASSLEMLAAETQYFGPGTRLLVL.

This rearrangement joins TRBV9 to TRBJ2-6; 7 nucleotides align to TRBD2. The V gene end was trimmed by 10 bases and the J gene end by 3 bases; junction bases not matched to a gene: 16. Germline values: CDR1 SGDLS, CDR2 YYNGEE. The CDR3 sequence is 17 residues long. CDR3 residues: CAGGGTAFRFGANVLTF. The DNA of the CDR3 is TGTGCCGGGGGGGGGACTGCGTTTAGGTTTGGGGCCAACGTCCTGACTTTC.

There are a few counts of this clone. V is TRBV4-3 and J is TRBJ2-2; 9 bases agree with TRBD2. The V and J ends lost 4 bases and 3 bases, in that order; junction bases with no gene match: 12. The CDR3 runs to 18 residues. CDR1 is LGHNA, CDR2 YSLEER, per germline. The CDR3 loop is CASSPRGAGGADTGELFF. CDR3 in DNA: TGCGCCAGCAGCCCTAGAGGAGCGGGAGGAGCGGACACCGGGGAGCTGTTTTTT.

The chain combines TRBV4-1 with TRBJ2-3; 7 nucleotides agree with TRBD2. The CDR3 has 15 amino acids. The germline V gene encodes CDR1 MGHRA and CDR2 YSYEKL. V shed 4 bases, J shed 4 bases, and the junction held 8 bases outside the gene matches. This chain's CDR3 is CASSPSQGGPDTQYF. The CDR3 coding sequence is TGCGCCAGCAGCCCATCGCAGGGAGGGCCAGATACGCAGTATTTT.

V gene TRBV7-9 combines with J gene TRBJ2-5; 11 nucleotides match TRBD1. V trimming: 5 bases; J trimming: 5 bases; junction bases outside the gene matches: 7. The CDR3 runs to 15 residues. Germline-derived CDR1 and CDR2 are SEHNR and FQNEAQ (reference sequence). This CDR3 is CASSGRDRGWETQYF. The CDR3 nucleotides are TGTGCCAGCAGCGGCAGGGACAGGGGGTGGGAGACCCAGTACTTC.

The chain is built from TRBV9 and TRBJ2-3; no clear D. The CDR3 loop spans 14 amino acids. Germline values: CDR1 SGDLS, CDR2 YYNGEE. V lost 4 bases, J lost 1 base, and 10 bases lay in between. CDR3 region: CASSLTRGTDTQYF. In DNA, the CDR3 is TGTGCCAGCAGCCTGACCCGGGGCACAGATACGCAGTATTTT.

The rearrangement links TRBV2 to TRBJ2-1; 8 bases align to TRBD1. The junction had 3 bases not matched to a gene; V was cut back by 6 bases and J by 5 bases. Germline assignment: CDR1 SNHLY and CDR2 FYNNEI. CDR3 length: 13 residues. CDR3 amino acids: CASSADRDNEQFF. The CDR3 region has the DNA TGTGCCAGCAGCGCGGACAGGGACAATGAGCAGTTCTTC.

The chain employs TRBV6-6 and TRBJ2-5, with D possibly being TRBD2 (7 bases). CDR3 length: 15 amino acids. V lost 7 bases and J lost 5, with 20 bases in between. From germline, CDR1 is MNHNY and CDR2 SVGAGI (reference sequence). The CDR3 DNA follows: TGTGCCAGCAAGAGGGGAGGGGGTATGTCGGAGACCCAGTACTTC. Translating gives CASKRGGGMSETQYF.

This clone was observed a handful of times. The J gene is TRBJ2-7, the V gene TRBV7-9; tentative D call: TRBD1 (6 bases). The CDR3 contains 14 residues. The germline CDR1 and CDR2 sequences are SEHNR and FQNEAQ (reference sequence). Deletions cut 5 bases from V and 2 bases from J, with 13 bases between. CDR3 residues: CASSGTGRPYEQYF. CDR3 nucleotide sequence: TGTGCCAGCAGCGGCACAGGGCGACCCTACGAGCAGTACTTC. The variable domain in full, with the rest retrieved from reference TRBV7-9 and TRBJ2-7, is DTGVSQNPRHKITKRGQNVTFRCDPISEHNRLYWYRQTLGQGPEFLTYFQNEAQLEKSRLLSDRFSAERPKGSFSTLEIQRTEQGDSAMYLCASSGTGRPYEQYFGPGTRLTVT.

In this sample, this clone turned up a few times. The chain employs TRBV5-1 and TRBJ1-1; 7 positions agree with TRBD1. The trim removed 6 bases at V and 4 bases at J, leaving 6 bases unmatched. This CDR3 region has 13 residues. CDR1 SGHRS and CDR2 YFSETQ come from the germline V gene. CDR3 bases: TGCGCCAGCACCCAACAGGGGTCCACTGAAGCTTTCTTT. The encoded protein is CASTQQGSTEAFF.

The chain employs TRBV6-6 and TRBJ2-1; 9 nucleotides align to TRBD1. The V gene's germline CDR1 is MNHNY and CDR2 SVGAGI (reference sequence). The CDR3 is made up of 16 amino acids. The V and J ends lost 5 bases and 6 bases, in that order; junction bases with no gene match: 11. The CDR3 reads CASSQLRDRAGNEQFF. CDR3 bases: TGTGCCAGCAGTCAACTCCGGGACAGGGCTGGCAATGAGCAGTTCTTC.

J is TRBJ2-7 and V is TRBV27; TRBD1 is a possible D gene (6 bases). Germline-derived CDR1 and CDR2 are MNHEY and SMNVEV (reference sequence). The V end was cut by 4 bases, the J end by 1 base, with 14 bases between. The CDR3 covers 15 residues. In nucleotides, the CDR3 is TGTGCCAGCAGTTATACCCAGGACAGTTCCTACGAGCAGTACTTC. This encodes CASSYTQDSSYEQYF.

V and J are TRBV18 and TRBJ2-1; maybe TRBD1 (5 bases). The CDR3 is made up of 15 amino acids. Trimming took off 3 bases at V and 3 bases at J, with 12 bases between the two ends. Germline CDR1 is KGHSH and CDR2 is LQKENI. CDR3 DNA sequence: TGTGCCAGCTCACCCGGACAAACGAACTACAATGAGCAGTTCTTC. Its translation is CASSPGQTNYNEQFF.

The gene calls are TRBV11-1 and TRBJ2-7, with 8 positions matching TRBD2. The junction had 8 bases not matched to a gene; V was cut back by 1 base and J by 6 bases. CDR1 is SGHAT, CDR2 FQDESV, per germline (reference sequence). CDR3 size: 15 residues. CDR3 sequence: CASSLGPIGGAEQYF. Here the CDR3 DNA reads TGTGCCAGCAGCTTAGGTCCTATCGGGGGGGCCGAGCAGTACTTC.

The gene calls are TRBV5-6 and TRBJ2-7; possibly TRBD2 for D (5 bases). This CDR3 spans 14 amino acids. Germline V gene lookup returns CDR1 SGHDT and CDR2 YYEEEE. The V gene lost 4 bases and the J gene lost 0 bases, with 11 bases spanning the gap. The CDR3: CASSRRAGSYEQYF. The DNA for the CDR3 is TGTGCCAGCAGCAGACGGGCGGGCTCCTACGAGCAGTACTTC.